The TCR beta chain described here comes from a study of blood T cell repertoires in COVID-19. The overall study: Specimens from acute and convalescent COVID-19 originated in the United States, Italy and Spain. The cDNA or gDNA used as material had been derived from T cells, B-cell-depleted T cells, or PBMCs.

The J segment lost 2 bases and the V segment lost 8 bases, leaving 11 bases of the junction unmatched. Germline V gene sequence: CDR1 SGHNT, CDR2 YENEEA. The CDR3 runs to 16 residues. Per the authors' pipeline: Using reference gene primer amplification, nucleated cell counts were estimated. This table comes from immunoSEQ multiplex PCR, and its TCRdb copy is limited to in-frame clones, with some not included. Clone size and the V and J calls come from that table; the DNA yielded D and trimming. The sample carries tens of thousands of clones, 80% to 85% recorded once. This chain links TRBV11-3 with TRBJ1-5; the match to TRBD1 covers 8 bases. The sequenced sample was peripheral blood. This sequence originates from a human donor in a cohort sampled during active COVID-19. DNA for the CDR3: TGTGCCAGCGGGGGGGCAGGGGGCGACGGCAATCAGCCCCAGCATTTT. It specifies CASGGAGGDGNQPQHF.